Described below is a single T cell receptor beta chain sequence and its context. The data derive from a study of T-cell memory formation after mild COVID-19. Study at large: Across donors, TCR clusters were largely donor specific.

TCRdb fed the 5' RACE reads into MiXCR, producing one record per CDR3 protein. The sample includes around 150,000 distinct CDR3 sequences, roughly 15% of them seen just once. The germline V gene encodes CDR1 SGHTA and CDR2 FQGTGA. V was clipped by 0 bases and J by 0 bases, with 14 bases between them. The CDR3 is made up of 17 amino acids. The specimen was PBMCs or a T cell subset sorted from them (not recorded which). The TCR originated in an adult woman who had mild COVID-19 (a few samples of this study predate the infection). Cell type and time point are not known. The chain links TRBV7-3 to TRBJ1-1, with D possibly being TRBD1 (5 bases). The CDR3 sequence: CASSLTKRGPMNTEAFF. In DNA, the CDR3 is TGTGCCAGCAGCTTAACGAAGAGGGGCCCCATGAACACTGAAGCTTTCTTT.